The next 17 T cell receptor beta chains were all read from a single sample in a study of T cells in Graves' hyperthyroidism and ophthalmopathy. Researchers amplified the TCR beta CDR3 regions from RNA transcripts. HTBI primers drove first-round RT-PCR of the TCR CDR3. TCRdb independently ran MiXCR on the multiplex PCR reads; one entry per CDR3 protein. The sample contains about 520,000 distinct CDR3 sequences, approximately 25% of which appear only once. Sequencing was performed on blood. Receptors originate from a woman in her twenties or thirties with Graves' ophthalmopathy.

This clonotype came up many times. The J gene is TRBJ1-1, the V gene TRBV30, with D perhaps TRBD1 (5 bases). CDR1 and CDR2 from the germline V gene are GTSNPN and SVGIG (reference sequence). The CDR3 covers 11 residues. V dropped 8 bases and J dropped 1 base, with 8 bases sitting between them. CDR3 DNA: TGTGCCCGCCAGGGGAACACTGAAGCTTTCTTT. It codes for CARQGNTEAFF.

This clonotype was recorded at least ten times. The V gene is TRBV11-2, the J gene TRBJ1-1; D is unclear. The CDR3 has 14 amino acids. V lost 5 bases, J lost 2 bases, and 12 bases lay in between. Germline V gives CDR1 SGHAT, CDR2 FQNNGV. The CDR3, as DNA: TGTGCCAGCAGCCCAAGGACGGAAAACACTGAAGCTTTCTTT. The encoded protein is CASSPRTENTEAFF.

The chain recombines TRBV12-3 or TRBV12-4 with TRBJ1-3; D gene unclear. The CDR3 is 17 amino acids. The V gene lost 5 bases and the J gene lost 0 bases, with 17 bases spanning the gap. This CDR3 reads CASSATGSYSSGNTIYF. As DNA, the CDR3 is TGTGCCAGCAGTGCTACCGGGTCCTATTCCTCTGGAAACACCATATATTTT.

This clonotype showed up just a few times. The chain couples TRBV27 to TRBJ2-7, with TRBD2 matching 7 bases. The CDR3 extends over 15 amino acids. V gave up 7 bases and J gave up 3 bases; unmatched junction bases: 12. Germline V gene data show CDR1 as MNHEY and CDR2 as SMNVEV (reference sequence). CDR3 sequence (DNA): TGTGCCAGCACCCTGAGCGGCGGGAGACTCTACGAGCAGTACTTC. Translating it yields CASTLSGGRLYEQYF.

This clonotype was picked up a small number of times. This chain uses TRBV20-1 with TRBJ2-2; D unclear. Germline values: CDR1 DFQATT, CDR2 SNEGSKA (reference sequence). CDR3 size: 12 residues. V lost 0 bases and J 6 bases, leaving 5 bases between the germline ends. CDR3 coding DNA: TGCAGTGCTAGAGATCTCCCCGGGGAGCTGTTTTTT. Protein product: CSARDLPGELFF.

This clonotype was counted many times. V gene TRBV7-2 combines with J gene TRBJ1-6; 11 positions match TRBD1. After removal of 4 bases from V and 10 bases from J, the junction contained 3 bases not matched to a gene. Germline CDR1 is SGHTA and CDR2 is FQGNSA. The CDR3 covers 14 residues. The CDR3: CASSSGQGVSPLHF. The DNA for the CDR3 is TGTGCCAGCAGCTCGGGACAGGGGGTCTCACCCCTCCACTTT.

This clonotype was seen many times. The chain links TRBV7-9 to TRBJ2-5; D remains ambiguous. The CDR3 loop spans 16 amino acids. The V and J ends lost 0 bases and 3 bases respectively, with 14 bases between them. Germline CDR1 reads SEHNR; CDR2 reads FQNEAQ (reference sequence). CDR3: CASSLAVGPNKETQYF. Written as DNA, the CDR3 is TGTGCCAGCAGCTTAGCAGTCGGCCCGAATAAAGAGACCCAGTACTTC. Full variable domain (rest looked up from reference TRBV7-9 and TRBJ2-5): DTGVSQNPRHKITKRGQNVTFRCDPISEHNRLYWYRQTLGQGPEFLTYFQNEAQLEKSRLLSDRFSAERPKGSFSTLEIQRTEQGDSAMYLCASSLAVGPNKETQYFGPGTRLLVL.

The rearrangement links TRBV6-2 or TRBV6-3 to TRBJ1-2, with 8 bases aligning to TRBD1. The CDR3 has 14 amino acids. Germline V gives CDR1 MNHEY, CDR2 SVGEGT. V shed 5 bases and J 4 bases; nucleotides not matched to a gene: 6. The CDR3 nucleotides are TGTGCCAGCAGTGACAGGGGCCCCCGCTATGGCTACACCTTC. Its translation is CASSDRGPRYGYTF.

The rearrangement uses TRBV11-2 and TRBJ2-7; 7 nucleotides match TRBD1. Per the germline V gene, CDR1 is SGHAT and CDR2 is FQNNGV. The CDR3 loop spans 12 amino acids. Losses at the gene ends were 1 base for V and 10 bases for J; bases not matched to a gene: 4. The CDR3 DNA is TGTGCCAGCAGCTTAGCACAGGGGAATCAGTACTTC. It encodes CASSLAQGNQYF.

This clonotype came up many times. The chain combines TRBV6-5 with TRBJ1-2, with D possibly TRBD1 on 6 matching bases. Germline CDR1 and CDR2: MNHEY and SVGAGI. The CDR3 is 15 amino acids. Trimming pared 0 bases from V and 8 bases from J, leaving 16 bases between. CDR3 sequence reads: CASSYSVYRDGGYTF. CDR3 nucleotide sequence: TGTGCCAGCAGTTACTCGGTCTACAGGGACGGAGGCTACACCTTC.

This clonotype was observed a handful of times. The chain combines TRBV20-1 with TRBJ2-7; maybe TRBD1 (5 bases). Trimming removed 2 bases from V and 2 bases from J, with 19 bases in between. CDR1 and CDR2 (germline): DFQATT, SNEGSKA (reference sequence). CDR3 length: 16 amino acids. CDR3 protein: CSARTAQELITYEQYF. CDR3 bases: TGCAGTGCTAGAACCGCACAGGAACTCATAACCTACGAGCAGTACTTC.

The gene calls are TRBV12-3 or TRBV12-4 and TRBJ1-5; D may be TRBD1 (5 bases). Deletions cut 6 bases from V and 4 bases from J, with 16 bases between. The CDR3 has 15 residues. For the CDR3, the DNA is TGTGCCAGCAGACGAACCGGGACGAAGAATCAGCCCCAGCATTTT. It is translated as CASRRTGTKNQPQHF.

CDR3 residues: CASSSMRAGNQPQHF. The CDR3 DNA reads as TGTGCCAGCAGTAGTATGAGGGCCGGTAATCAGCCCCAGCATTTT. This chain joins TRBV6-1 and TRBJ1-5; D remains ambiguous. The CDR3 contains 15 residues. Germline V lookup: CDR1 MNHNS, CDR2 SASEGT. The ends were cut back, 5 bases at V and 4 bases at J, with 15 bases in the middle.

To note about this clonotype: Mismatch with germline at one junction end may stem from a read error. The chain has TRBV6-1 and TRBJ2-7; a weak D match, TRBD1 (6 bases). CDR1 is MNHNS and CDR2 is SASEGT in the germline V gene. The CDR3 contains 13 residues. The CDR3 spells CASSEVGTGPFNF. In nucleotides, the CDR3 is TGTGCCAGCAGTGAAGTTGGAACAGGGCCCTTCAACTTC.

The genes are TRBV7-9 and TRBJ1-1; D is unresolved. Germline values: CDR1 SEHNR, CDR2 FQNEAQ (reference sequence). The CDR3 length is 14 residues. V was cut by 5 bases and J by 4 bases, with 14 bases left in between. CDR3 sequence (DNA): TGTGCCAGCAGCCCGACGATCCGGGGCACTGAAGCTTTCTTT. As protein: CASSPTIRGTEAFF.

The sample holds many counts of this clonotype. The rearrangement links TRBV6-1 to TRBJ2-7; D might be TRBD2 (6 bases). CDR1 and CDR2 (germline): MNHNS, SASEGT. This CDR3 spans 15 amino acids. V was trimmed by 1 base and J by 2 bases, leaving 12 bases between them. CDR3 loop: CASSEVVAGPYEQYF. CDR3 coding DNA: TGTGCCAGCAGTGAAGTAGTGGCGGGGCCCTACGAGCAGTACTTC.

The chain employs TRBV12-3 or TRBV12-4 and TRBJ2-7; perhaps TRBD1 as D (5 bases). The CDR3 spans 12 residues. The V end lost 7 bases, the J end lost 2 bases, and 9 bases lay between the germline ends. The CDR3 DNA reads TGTGCCAGCACACCAGGGACCTACGAGCAGTACTTC. Translated: CASTPGTYEQYF.